The clone carrying this TCR beta chain was counted ten times or more. What it binds is unknown. The sample originates from a study of T cells after yellow fever vaccination. Study-level findings and limits: A weaker secondary response peaked on day 5, the primary on day 15. Researchers cautioned that FACS-sorted repertoires could harbor abundant clonotypes contaminating from the bulk population.

Per the germline V gene, CDR1 is LGHDT and CDR2 is YNNKEL (reference sequence). Trimming removed 4 bases from V and 8 bases from J, with 23 bases in between. This CDR3 has 17 amino acids. Generation of TCR cDNA used 5'RACE template switching (which added a universal primer site and UMIs). Via MiXCR, TCRdb re-called the 5' RACE reads, giving one row per CDR3 protein. The sample lists under 150,000 distinct CDR3 sequences, 7% to 9% seen once, with 0.73% in the top ten. This TCR was recovered from a man aged 25-45 years who received the YFV17D yellow fever vaccine. The sequencing here drew on CD4+ T cells sorted from PBMCs, taken 5 days after the yellow fever booster vaccination. The chain joins TRBV3-1 to TRBJ1-4, with TRBD1 as a possible D gene (6 bases). The DNA of the CDR3 is TGTGCCAGCAGCCGAGACGGGACAAACCTACGGGGGGAAAAACTGTTTTTT. Its protein product is CASSRDGTNLRGEKLFF.